Below are 27 T cell receptor beta chains sequenced from a single sample in a study of shared clonotypes between healthy human individuals. Method: immunoSEQ multiplex PCR; TCRdb's copy keeps in-frame clones and lacks some. The sample records about a million clones, 60% to 85% being singletons. What was sequenced was memory CD4+ T cells from PBMCs. Specified subset: CD45RA-negative fraction. The receptors were gathered from a man between 18 and 29 years old in good health. Some clones in this sample may be carry-over from other donors' samples.

In DNA, the CDR3 is TGTGCCAGCAGCTCCTTCGGGGGAGACTATGGCTACACCTTC. Its translation: CASSSFGGDYGYTF. This sequence joins TRBV5-4 and TRBJ1-2, with D perhaps TRBD1 (5 bases). Germline CDR1 and CDR2: SGHNT and YYREEE (reference sequence). The V end lost 3 bases, the J end lost 3 bases, and 12 bases lay between the germline ends. The CDR3 sequence is 14 residues long. The full variable domain, its missing parts supplied by reference TRBV5-4 and TRBJ1-2, is ETGVTQSPTHLIKTRGQQVTLRCSSQSGHNTVSWYQQALGQGPQFIFQYYREEENGRGNFPPRFSGLQFPNYSSELNVNALELDDSALYLCASSSFGGDYGYTFGSGTRLTVV.

J is TRBJ2-5 and V is TRBV6-1; D is unclear. The V and J ends lost 3 bases and 9 bases respectively, with 17 bases between them. The germline gives CDR1 MNHNS, CDR2 SASEGT. There are 14 residues in the CDR3. CDR3 amino acids: CASSEVVLLSAQYF. In nucleotides, the CDR3 is TGTGCCAGCAGTGAGGTGGTCCTGCTGTCGGCCCAGTACTTC.

J is TRBJ2-7 and V is TRBV7-2, with D perhaps matching TRBD2 (6 bases). Between the trimmed V and J ends, which lost 4 bases and 4 bases, there was a span of 23 bases. Germline V gene sequence: CDR1 SGHTA, CDR2 FQGNSA. The CDR3 loop spans 17 amino acids. This CDR3 is CASSSMVLAQAGYEQYF. The CDR3, as DNA: TGTGCCAGCAGCTCCATGGTGTTAGCGCAGGCGGGGTACGAGCAGTACTTC.

This chain joins TRBV5-4 and TRBJ2-7; maybe TRBD2 (6 bases). Germline V lookup: CDR1 SGHNT, CDR2 YYREEE (reference sequence). Trimming stripped 1 base from V and 8 bases from J, with 16 bases between. The CDR3 has 14 amino acids. The CDR3 protein is CASSLTGARYQQYF. DNA of the CDR3: TGTGCCAGCAGCTTGACGGGAGCAAGGTATCAGCAGTACTTC.

J is TRBJ2-2 and V is TRBV7-9; 7 nucleotides agree with TRBD1. This CDR3 has 14 amino acids. With 1 base clipped from V and 7 bases from J, the junction kept 3 bases outside the gene matches. CDR1 and CDR2 from the germline V gene are SEHNR and FQNEAQ (reference sequence). The CDR3 DNA reads TGTGCCAGCAGCTTAGAGGGGGCAGGCGGGGAGCTGTTTTTT. Its protein product is CASSLEGAGGELFF.

This clone has only one observation. The chain couples TRBV19 to TRBJ2-7; TRBD2 aligns across 7 bases. The CDR3 extends over 15 amino acids. Germline assignment: CDR1 LNHDA and CDR2 SQIVND (reference sequence). Trimming removed 1 base from V and 7 bases from J; junction bases left unmatched: 10. CDR3 sequence reads: CASSIAFLRAGEQYF. The DNA of the CDR3 is TGTGCCAGTAGTATAGCCTTCCTTCGAGCGGGGGAGCAGTACTTC.

This clone was seen a few times. V and J are TRBV5-8 and TRBJ2-1; possible D gene TRBD2, 5 bases. Deletions cut 4 bases from V and 2 bases from J, with 13 bases between. Germline loops: CDR1 SGHTS, CDR2 YDEGEE. The CDR3 runs to 15 residues. CDR3 sequence: CASSRGSVTYNEQFF. In DNA form, the CDR3 reads TGTGCCAGCAGCCGCGGTAGCGTAACCTACAATGAGCAGTTCTTC.

A word on this clone: A much bigger clone sits one base away, suggesting this may be a read error. Other DNA sequences in the sample encode the same CDR3. The rearrangement joins TRBV28 to TRBJ2-7; D gene uncertain. Germline CDR1 and CDR2: MDHEN and SYDVKM. CDR3 length equals 13 residues. CDR3 amino acids: CASSSPETYEQYF. The CDR3 DNA reads TGCGCCAGCAGTTCCCCGGAGACCTACGAGCAGTACTTC.

The V gene is TRBV28, the J gene TRBJ1-2; unclear D gene. This CDR3 is built from 13 residues. The V gene lost 4 bases and the J gene lost 4 bases, with 10 bases spanning the gap. Germline CDR1 and CDR2: MDHEN and SYDVKM. Written as DNA, the CDR3 is TGTGCCAGCAGTTCCCAGTACCCCTATGGCTACACCTTC. This translates into CASSSQYPYGYTF.

This clone occurred once. V usage is TRBV7-3 and J usage is TRBJ2-1; D is unclear. The CDR3 totals 12 residues. Germline V CDR1 and CDR2: SGHTA, FQGTGA. V lost 5 bases and J lost 5, with 7 bases in between. The CDR3 protein is CASSATNNEQFF. For the CDR3, the DNA is TGTGCCAGCAGCGCAACAAACAATGAGCAGTTCTTC.

CDR3 DNA sequence: TGTGCCAGCAGCCCCTTAAGGGGGCAAGGTCAGCCCCAGCATTTT. Its translation: CASSPLRGQGQPQHF. The chain recombines TRBV28 with TRBJ1-5; 7 nucleotides match TRBD1. After removal of 6 bases from V and 6 bases from J, the junction contained 11 bases not matched to a gene. This CDR3 spans 15 amino acids. CDR1 MDHEN and CDR2 SYDVKM come from the germline V gene.

The gene calls are TRBV28 and TRBJ1-5; D gene ambiguous. Germline CDR1 and CDR2: MDHEN and SYDVKM. The CDR3 runs to 13 residues. V lost 6 bases and J 2 bases, leaving 8 bases between the germline ends. The CDR3 DNA sequence: TGTGCCAGCAGCTACGGTCGCAATCAGCCCCAGCATTTT. This sequence encodes CASSYGRNQPQHF.

This clone was seen only a few times. The chain uses TRBV6-1 and TRBJ2-6; D possibly corresponds to TRBD1 (6 bases). CDR3 size: 18 residues. The germline CDR1 and CDR2 sequences are MNHNS and SASEGT. Trimming pared 4 bases from V and 0 bases from J, leaving 16 bases between. CDR3 sequence: CASSAQGLKGSGANVLTF. The CDR3 nucleotides read TGTGCCAGCAGTGCTCAGGGGCTCAAGGGCTCTGGGGCCAACGTCCTGACTTTC.

The chain combines TRBV2 with TRBJ1-1; 11 bases map to TRBD1. In germline, CDR1 is SNHLY, CDR2 FYNNEI. The CDR3 has 16 amino acids. V gave up 6 bases and J gave up 1 base; unmatched junction bases: 7. The CDR3 DNA is TGTGCCAGCAGCCTGCTCGGGACAGGGGGGAACACTGAAGCTTTCTTT. Translation gives CASSLLGTGGNTEAFF.

CDR3 loop: CASSLGLVARSYEQYF. Here the CDR3 DNA reads TGTGCCAGCAGCTTAGGGTTGGTAGCGAGAAGCTACGAGCAGTACTTC. This sequence joins TRBV7-2 and TRBJ2-7, with TRBD2 as a possible D gene (5 bases). V gave up 1 base and J gave up 3 bases, with 16 bases separating them. The CDR3 consists of 16 residues. Germline CDR1 reads SGHTA; CDR2 reads FQGNSA.

V is TRBV28 and J is TRBJ1-2; D is unresolved. Germline CDR1 is MDHEN and CDR2 is SYDVKM. This CDR3 has 14 amino acids. V was shortened by 3 bases and J by 8 bases, with 16 bases between the two germline ends. The CDR3 sequence is CASSFRDIIPGYTF. The CDR3 DNA reads as TGTGCCAGCAGTTTCAGAGATATTATCCCCGGCTACACCTTC.

V is TRBV7-9 and J is TRBJ2-1, with 8 bases fitting TRBD1. Trimming took 8 bases from V and 8 from J; bases not matched to a gene: 11. Per the germline V gene, CDR1 is SEHNR and CDR2 is FQNEAQ (reference sequence). The CDR3 has 14 amino acids. CDR3 DNA: TGTGCCAGCGGAACGGCCAGGGGGCGCGATGAGCAGTTCTTC. Its protein product is CASGTARGRDEQFF.

This clone was counted a few times. V is TRBV2 and J is TRBJ2-4, with 8 bases lining up with TRBD2. Losses at the gene ends were 11 bases for V and 7 bases for J; bases not matched to a gene: 19. The CDR3 totals 16 residues. Germline V lookup: CDR1 SNHLY, CDR2 FYNNEI. CDR3 sequence (DNA): TGTGCCGGATCAGCCCAGGTTCGGGGGGGTTTGAACATTCAGTACTTC. Its protein is CAGSAQVRGGLNIQYF.

The chain joins TRBV4-2 to TRBJ2-7, with 11 bases aligning to TRBD2. V was pared by 2 bases and J by 2 bases, with 5 bases of the junction left unmatched. The CDR3 contains 16 residues. Germline CDR1 is LGHNA and CDR2 is YNFKEQ. This CDR3 reads CASSQLSGRAPYEQYF. As DNA, the CDR3 is TGTGCCAGCAGCCAACTTAGCGGGAGGGCCCCCTACGAGCAGTACTTC.

This clone was seen a handful of times. This rearrangement joins TRBV10-3 to TRBJ2-5, with 7 bases lining up with TRBD2. Germline trimming cut 0 bases from V and 5 bases from J; bases unmatched to any gene: 6. The germline gives CDR1 ENHRY, CDR2 SYGVKD. CDR3 length: 15 residues. The CDR3 region is CAISESRGGPETQYF. The CDR3 DNA follows: TGTGCCATCAGTGAGTCTCGGGGAGGGCCGGAGACCCAGTACTTC.

The genes are TRBV4-2 and TRBJ2-5; 13 bases map to TRBD2. This CDR3 is 17 amino acids long. V was clipped by 1 base and J by 2 bases; unmatched bases: 4. Germline V gene sequence: CDR1 LGHNA, CDR2 YNFKEQ. The CDR3 loop is CASSQGGTSGNQETQYF. DNA of the CDR3: TGTGCCAGCAGCCAAGGCGGGACTAGCGGGAATCAAGAGACCCAGTACTTC.

The J gene is TRBJ1-1, the V gene TRBV9; D gene unclear. V was cut by 3 bases and J by 7 bases, with 7 bases left in between. CDR1 is SGDLS, CDR2 YYNGEE, per germline. This CDR3 has 11 residues. CDR3 coding DNA: TGTGCCAGCAGCGCGGTCGATGAAGCTTTCTTT. It codes for CASSAVDEAFF.

The V and J genes are TRBV10-3 and TRBJ2-6; D is unclear. CDR3 length: 15 residues. From germline, CDR1 is ENHRY and CDR2 SYGVKD. Trimming took 4 bases from V and 0 from J, leaving 7 bases between them. Written as DNA, the CDR3 is TGTGCCATCAGTGGACACCTCTCTGGGGCCAACGTCCTGACTTTC. Protein: CAISGHLSGANVLTF.

A few counts support this clone. The chain combines TRBV5-4 with TRBJ2-3, with D tentatively TRBD1 or TRBD2 (5 bases each). CDR3 length: 15 residues. The V and J ends lost 4 bases and 3 bases respectively, with 15 bases between them. Germline CDR1 reads SGHNT; CDR2 reads YYREEE (reference sequence). Written as DNA, the CDR3 is TGTGCCAGCAGCCGGAGGATGGGGGTAACAGATACGCAGTATTTT. Translating it yields CASSRRMGVTDTQYF.

For this clone: Given a much more abundant clone one base away, this may be a read error. This same CDR3 is encoded by further DNA sequences in the sample. The DNA for the CDR3 is TGTGCCAGCAGCTTAGGGACAGGGGCCTACGAGCAGTACTTC. Translation: CASSLGTGAYEQYF. This sequence joins TRBV11-2 and TRBJ2-7, with 9 nucleotides matching TRBD1. The CDR3 sequence is 14 residues long. Germline V gene lookup returns CDR1 SGHAT and CDR2 FQNNGV. V shed 1 base, J shed 2 bases, and the junction held 0 bases outside the gene matches.

This sequence joins TRBV29-1 and TRBJ1-2, with D unclear. Trimming removed 0 bases at V and 8 bases at J, with 16 bases between. This CDR3 spans 14 amino acids. Looked up from germline, CDR1 is SQVTM and CDR2 is ANQGSEA. The CDR3 DNA follows: TGCAGCGTTGAAGATGGATGGCAATCGTCGGGCTACACCTTC. It specifies CSVEDGWQSSGYTF.

The V call is TRBV19, the J call TRBJ1-2; D is ambiguous. This CDR3 is 12 amino acids long. The germline V gene has CDR1 LNHDA and CDR2 SQIVND (reference sequence). The CDR3 region is CAVLRWAESYTF. CDR3 in DNA: TGTGCGGTTCTCCGGTGGGCTGAGAGCTACACCTTC.